Listed below are T cell receptor beta chains from one sample, sequenced in a study of T cell changes during pregnancy in multiple sclerosis. Some clones are missing from TCRdb's copy, which holds only in-frame ones; the method was immunoSEQ multiplex PCR. The sample lists 100,000 or so clones; more than 85% were seen once. The sequences come from peripheral blood, collected in the second trimester of pregnancy. The receptors shown here come from a female donor with multiple sclerosis, enrolled in a pregnancy study. Both conserved end residues are part of each CDR3.

J gene	V gene	CDR3 protein
TRBJ2-2	TRBV7-3	CASSSTRTGGELFF
TRBJ2-7	TRBV7-2	CASSPSTSGSHEQYF
TRBJ2-7	TRBV19	CASSLQWGGSNEQYF
TRBJ2-3	TRBV7-8	CASSLASSGSTSTDTQYF
TRBJ1-5	TRBV19	CASSTLLTGGLSNQPQHF
TRBJ2-2	TRBV11-3	CASGERASGELFF
TRBJ2-2	TRBV6-4	CASSNNRANTGELFF
TRBJ1-2	TRBV28	CASTRQAGYGYTF
TRBJ1-1	TRBV6-1	CASRQGGGNTEAFF
TRBJ2-1	TRBV5-1	CASSPQGAEYNEQFF
TRBJ1-5	TRBV28	CASSSQTGFGNQPQHF
TRBJ2-7	TRBV14	CASSQDRFGGRALEQYF
TRBJ2-3	TRBV4-3	CASSQLAKAGQSTDTQYF
TRBJ2-2	TRBV19	CASSGWLVRTGELFF
TRBJ2-7	TRBV6-5	CASSYSGTDYEQYF
TRBJ1-5	TRBV7-9	CASSISRMGHNQPQHF
TRBJ2-7	TRBV6-5	CASSPDRGWEQYF
TRBJ2-7	TRBV29-1	CSVYLRSPGQVSYEQYF
TRBJ2-7	TRBV4-2	CASSPTPITYEQYF
TRBJ1-2	TRBV2	CASSVDRFYGYTF
TRBJ1-1	TRBV6-1	CASSDTGGVQTEAFF
TRBJ2-7	TRBV11-1	CASSLGRTDITTYEQYF
TRBJ2-7	TRBV5-4	CASSLAAAGDREQYF
TRBJ1-4	TRBV9	CASSVEGTRGKLFF
TRBJ1-4	TRBV4-3	CASSPSDFPDSLPFEKLFF
TRBJ2-1	TRBV18	CASSPQAGGGANEQFF
TRBJ1-5	TRBV19	CASNPGTGGNQAQHF
TRBJ2-1	TRBV28	CASRTGAGTSGTEQFF
TRBJ2-3	TRBV5-6	CASSLAGGDTQYF
TRBJ1-2	TRBV2	CASNRASLYGYTF
TRBJ2-4	TRBV28	CASIKAGGWNIQYF
TRBJ2-1	TRBV11-3	CASSPRGSSYNEQFF
TRBJ2-2	TRBV5-4	CASSLASGRAAGELFF
TRBJ2-6	TRBV19	CASRDRTGRSGANVLTF
TRBJ2-7	TRBV16	CASSQSVNRPVEQYF
TRBJ2-5	TRBV28	CAAGGIQETQYF
TRBJ1-3	TRBV5-1	CASSGTGGRRTAGNTIYF
TRBJ2-5	TRBV1	CTSVRDRVTGWETQYF
TRBJ2-4	TRBV5-6	CASTQAGENIQYF
TRBJ2-1	TRBV4-2	CASREGQGGLNEQFF
TRBJ2-1	TRBV28	CASTLSPLSYNEQFF
TRBJ2-3	TRBV19	CASSIAGGFTDTQYF
TRBJ2-5	TRBV5-1	CASSYGEGWGGETQYF
TRBJ2-4	TRBV2	CASSEGQGKNIQYF
TRBJ2-7	TRBV19	CASMGLAGGSYEQYF
TRBJ1-5	TRBV6-5	CASSYGGAQPQHF
TRBJ2-5	TRBV7-9	CASEQGFETQYF
TRBJ1-1	TRBV13	CASSLAGGTEAFF
TRBJ1-5	TRBV19	CASSIDFGTGGVQPQHF
TRBJ1-1	TRBV15	CATRRGTTEAFF
TRBJ2-7	TRBV27	CASSRDNTYEQYF
TRBJ2-5	TRBV6-6	CASRQEETQYF